This entry lists 10 T cell receptor beta chains sequenced from one sample in a study of human T cells and chemical hapten exposure. Time point described: patch test 2, 6 weeks after DPC sensitization. Treatment of the sample: therapeutic diphenylcyclopropenone sensitization with weekly scalp DPC. TCRdb re-called the RACE reads with MiXCR, one entry per CDR3 protein. Among more than 85,000 distinct CDR3 sequences listed, 9.2% were seen once. This specimen was whole blood, taken in connection with sensitization to the hapten diphenylcyclopropenone (DPC). All receptors come from a woman aged 40-49 years with alopecia areata. Some clones in this sample may be carry-over from other donors' samples.

At least ten counts were recorded for this clonotype. J is TRBJ2-5 and V is TRBV7-9; TRBD1 might be the D (6 bases). The CDR3 consists of 12 residues. Germline CDR1 and CDR2: SEHNR and FQNEAQ (reference sequence). V gave up 10 bases and J gave up 5 bases, with 14 bases separating them. CDR3 nucleotide sequence: TGTGCCACAGCCGGGACAAGTGAGACCCAGTACTTC. Amino acids: CATAGTSETQYF.

This clonotype has ten or more counts. This rearrangement joins TRBV4-2 to TRBJ1-2; D gene uncertain. Per the germline V gene, CDR1 is LGHNA and CDR2 is YNFKEQ. The CDR3 length is 15 residues. V was pared by 1 base and J by 0 bases, with 9 bases between. The CDR3 spells CASSQGPRANYGYTF. The CDR3 coding sequence is TGTGCCAGCAGCCAAGGGCCAAGGGCTAACTATGGCTACACCTTC.

This clonotype was detected only a few times. This chain links TRBV5-1 with TRBJ2-5; either TRBD1 or TRBD2 may fit D (6 bases each). Germline V gives CDR1 SGHRS, CDR2 YFSETQ. CDR3 length: 16 amino acids. Trimming removed 4 bases from V and 4 bases from J, with 20 bases in between. In DNA, the CDR3 is TGCGCCAGCAGCCCGACATCCGGGGGCGCGGGAGAGACCCAGTACTTC. Protein sequence: CASSPTSGGAGETQYF. The variable domain in full, completed from reference TRBV5-1 and TRBJ2-5, reads KAGVTQTPRYLIKTRGQQVTLSCSPISGHRSVSWYQQTPGQGLQFLFEYFSETQRNKGNFPGRFSGRQFSNSRSEMNVSTLELGDSALYLCASSPTSGGAGETQYFGPGTRLLVL.

This clonotype turned up a few times. The chain employs TRBV3-1 and TRBJ1-2; D is undetermined. This CDR3 is built from 12 residues. CDR1 is LGHDT and CDR2 is YNNKEL in the germline V gene (reference sequence). Trimming shortened V by 2 bases and J by 3 bases, and 4 bases separated the two germline ends. CDR3: CASSQFYYGYTF. CDR3 bases: TGTGCCAGCAGCCAATTTTACTATGGCTACACCTTC.

This clonotype was observed a handful of times. This chain links TRBV3-1 with TRBJ2-5; D may be TRBD1 or TRBD2 (5 bases each). Trimming took off 2 bases at V and 3 bases at J, with 19 bases between the two ends. This CDR3 comprises 17 residues. CDR1 and CDR2 from the germline V gene are LGHDT and YNNKEL (reference sequence). The chain's CDR3 is CASSQTRGPTLKETQYF. The CDR3, as DNA: TGTGCCAGCAGCCAAACACGGGGACCGACGTTAAAAGAGACCCAGTACTTC.

This clonotype was picked up a small number of times. This chain uses TRBV4-3 with TRBJ1-4; tentatively, D is TRBD1 (5 bases). Trimming took off 0 bases at V and 5 bases at J, with 13 bases between the two ends. This CDR3 is 16 amino acids long. The V gene's germline CDR1 is LGHNA and CDR2 YSLEER. The CDR3 region has the DNA TGCGCCAGCAGCCAAGATATCGGGGCCGGAAATGAAAAACTGTTTTTT. It translates to CASSQDIGAGNEKLFF.

This clonotype came up a few times. This sequence joins TRBV7-6 and TRBJ2-3; the D is unclear. Germline lookup yields CDR1 SGHVS and CDR2 FNYEAQ. The CDR3 has 13 residues. Trimming removed 0 bases at V and 4 bases at J, with 5 bases between. The CDR3 nucleotides are TGTGCCAGCAGCTTAGCCGGGCCAGATACGCAGTATTTT. Residues: CASSLAGPDTQYF.

This clonotype was counted many times. The V call is TRBV7-9, the J call TRBJ2-2, with 7 bases identical to TRBD1. The CDR3 length is 14 residues. Trimming took 6 bases from V and 4 from J; bases not matched to a gene: 5. CDR1 and CDR2 (germline): SEHNR, FQNEAQ (reference sequence). In DNA, the CDR3 is TGTGCCAGCAGGAGACAGGGAACCACCGGGGAGCTGTTTTTT. Encoded protein: CASRRQGTTGELFF.

This clonotype was observed at least ten times. This chain joins TRBV5-7 and TRBJ1-2; unclear D gene. TRBV5-7 is recorded as an ORF, its role being uncertain. Trimming took off 2 bases at V and 8 bases at J, with 10 bases between the two ends. This CDR3 contains 12 residues. The CDR3 DNA sequence: TGTGCCAGCAGCTTACGTTTCCAGGGCTACACCTTC. Amino acid sequence: CASSLRFQGYTF.

This clonotype has more than one count but fewer than ten. This chain joins TRBV29-1 and TRBJ2-4; D is unclear. Between the trimmed V and J ends, which lost 0 bases and 0 bases, there was a span of 15 bases. Germline CDR1 reads SQVTM; CDR2 reads ANQGSEA. There are 17 residues in the CDR3. The CDR3 nucleotides are TGCAGCGTTGAAGATGATGACCTCCGGACAGCCAAAAACATTCAGTACTTC. Its protein is CSVEDDDLRTAKNIQYF. Complete variable domain (other parts from reference TRBV29-1 and TRBJ2-4): SAVISQKPSRDICQRGTSLTIQCQVDSQVTMMFWYRQQPGQSLTLIATANQGSEATYESGFVIDKFPISRPNLTFSTLTVSNMSPEDSSIYLCSVEDDDLRTAKNIQYFGAGTRLSVL.